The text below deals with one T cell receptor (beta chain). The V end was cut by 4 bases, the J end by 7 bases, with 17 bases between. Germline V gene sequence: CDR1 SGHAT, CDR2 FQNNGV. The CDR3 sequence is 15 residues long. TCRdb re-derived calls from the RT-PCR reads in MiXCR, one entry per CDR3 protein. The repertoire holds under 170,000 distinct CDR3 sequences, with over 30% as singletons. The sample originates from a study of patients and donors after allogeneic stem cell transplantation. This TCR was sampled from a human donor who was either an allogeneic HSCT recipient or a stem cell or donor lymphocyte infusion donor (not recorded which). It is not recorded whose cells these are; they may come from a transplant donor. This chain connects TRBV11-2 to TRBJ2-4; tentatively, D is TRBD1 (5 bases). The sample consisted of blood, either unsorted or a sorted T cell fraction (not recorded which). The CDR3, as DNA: TGTGCCAGCAGCTCCCCAACAGGCTATCCGAACATTCAGTACTTC. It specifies CASSSPTGYPNIQYF.